This T cell receptor (beta chain) was sequenced for a study of cytotoxic CD8 clonotypes in ibrutinib-treated CLL. The CDR3 is made up of 17 amino acids. Germline V gives CDR1 SGHRS, CDR2 YFSETQ. After removal of 4 bases from V and 1 base from J, the junction contained 11 bases not matched to a gene. TCRdb's table, derived via immunoSEQ multiplex PCR, lists solely in-frame clones and lacks some. The sample has over 120,000 clones, 70% to 90% seen once. Regarding the study as a whole: Higher circulating CD8+ T-cell counts strongly accompanied higher baseline clonality, above age-matched healthy donors. Clonality increased at ibrutinib response, then returned toward baseline at progression.

Note on this clone: Its cognate antigen is unknown.

The chain couples TRBV5-1 to TRBJ1-2, with TRBD1 matching 9 bases. Here the sequenced sample was PBMCs, taken after 36 months of ibrutinib treatment. The receptor's source is a human donor with chronic lymphocytic leukemia. In DNA, the CDR3 is TGCGCCAGCAGCGACCCCCCCCGACAGGGGGGTAACTATGGCTACACCTTC. This sequence encodes CASSDPPRQGGNYGYTF.